Below are 24 T cell receptor beta chains sequenced from a single sample in a study of blood T cell repertoires in COVID-19. Repertoires were generated with immunoSEQ multiplex PCR, while TCRdb's copy carries only in-frame clones and drops some. The repertoire holds about 150,000 clones, around 82% seen once, with over 9.5% in the top ten. The specimen was peripheral blood. The receptors were gathered from a woman at least 80 years old with active or convalescent COVID-19.

The J gene is TRBJ2-3, the V gene TRBV6-6, with 9 bases fitting TRBD1. The CDR3 spans 15 residues. Losses at the gene ends were 6 bases for V and 3 bases for J; bases not matched to a gene: 7. Germline V gene lookup returns CDR1 MNHNY and CDR2 SVGAGI (reference sequence). CDR3 sequence (DNA): TGTGCCAGCAGCCTCGGGACAGGGAGTACAGATACGCAGTATTTT. Protein sequence: CASSLGTGSTDTQYF.

V and J are TRBV10-1 and TRBJ2-5; no reliable D call. CDR3 length: 14 residues. CDR1 is WNHNN and CDR2 is SYGVQD in the germline V gene (reference sequence). V was trimmed by 0 bases and J by 0 bases, leaving 5 bases between them. The CDR3 nucleotides are TGCGCCAGCAGTGAGTCAGACTACCAAGAGACCCAGTACTTC. This gives the protein CASSESDYQETQYF.

The chain links TRBV20-1 to TRBJ1-2; no firm D call. V lost 5 bases and J lost 7, with 5 bases in between. Germline-derived CDR1 and CDR2 are DFQATT and SNEGSKA (reference sequence). The CDR3 has 9 amino acids. CDR3 protein: CSAGGGYTF. The CDR3 DNA sequence: TGCAGTGCTGGCGGTGGCTACACCTTC.

The rearrangement links TRBV25-1 to TRBJ1-6; 7 bases match TRBD1. The ends lost 10 bases at V and 11 bases at J; junction bases unmatched: 11. Germline CDR1 and CDR2: MGHDK and SYGVNS. There are 13 residues in the CDR3. The CDR3 reads CATSKEGGTPLHF. For the CDR3, the DNA is TGTGCCACCTCAAAAGAAGGGGGCACACCCCTCCACTTT. The full variable domain, its missing parts supplied by reference TRBV25-1 and TRBJ1-6, is EADIYQTPRYLVIGTGKKITLECSQTMGHDKMYWYQQDPGMELHLIHYSYGVNSTEKGDLSSESTVSRIRTEHFPLTLESARPSHTSQYLCATSKEGGTPLHFGNGTRLTVT.

This sequence joins TRBV27 and TRBJ2-3; D is possibly TRBD2 (6 bases). The CDR3 runs 13 residues. The germline CDR1 and CDR2 sequences are MNHEY and SMNVEV (reference sequence). Trimming stripped 7 bases from V and 5 bases from J, with 13 bases between. CDR3 region: CASTPHGGDTQYF. The CDR3 nucleotides are TGTGCCAGCACCCCACACGGGGGAGATACGCAGTATTTT.

The CDR3 sequence is CASTSTSGGGTGELFF. In nucleotides, the CDR3 is TGCGCCAGCACCTCCACTAGCGGAGGGGGGACCGGGGAGCTGTTTTTT. The chain carries TRBV5-1 and TRBJ2-2; 8 bases match TRBD2. Losses at the gene ends were 6 bases for V and 5 bases for J; bases not matched to a gene: 12. Germline CDR1 and CDR2: SGHRS and YFSETQ. CDR3 size: 16 residues.

On this clone: One end of the junction fails to match germline, which may point to a read error. This sample also contains other DNA sequences that code for the same CDR3. The CDR3: CASNPFPGANTEAFF. The CDR3 DNA sequence: TGTGCCAGCAACCCCTTCCCTGGGGCGAACACTGAGGCTTTCTTT. The chain uses TRBV7-8 and TRBJ1-1; possible D gene TRBD1, 5 bases. The germline V gene has CDR1 SGHVS and CDR2 FQNEAQ. This CDR3 is 15 amino acids long.

The chain joins TRBV2 to TRBJ1-1; D not resolved. This CDR3 has 14 amino acids. V shed 7 bases and J shed 4 bases, with 16 bases lying between them. The germline V gene has CDR1 SNHLY and CDR2 FYNNEI. CDR3 bases: TGTGCCAGCAACCGTAATCAAAGGAGCACTGAAGCTTTCTTT. This translates into CASNRNQRSTEAFF.

This clone was recorded once. The CDR3 loop reads CASSLYSGNEQYF. The CDR3 DNA reads as TGTGCCAGCAGCCTATATAGCGGGAACGAGCAGTACTTC. The chain links TRBV7-3 to TRBJ2-7; the match to TRBD2 covers 8 bases. Per the germline V gene, CDR1 is SGHTA and CDR2 is FQGTGA. The J segment lost 5 bases and the V segment lost 5 bases, leaving 5 bases of the junction unmatched. This CDR3 region has 13 residues. The full variable domain, in which reference TRBV7-3 and TRBJ2-7 provide the parts outside the CDR3, is GAGVSQTPSNKVTEKGKYVELRCDPISGHTALYWYRQSLGQGPEFLIYFQGTGAADDSGLPNDRFFAVRPEGSVSTLKIQRTERGDSAVYLCASSLYSGNEQYFGPGTRLTVT.

The chain carries TRBV5-4 and TRBJ1-2; TRBD1 is a possible D gene (6 bases). The V and J ends lost 3 bases and 1 base respectively, with 16 bases between them. CDR1 is SGHNT and CDR2 is YYREEE in the germline V gene (reference sequence). The CDR3 spans 16 residues. The CDR3 DNA sequence: TGTGCCAGCAGCTCCGGGACAAGGGGAAATAACTATGGCTACACCTTC. Residues: CASSSGTRGNNYGYTF.

V is TRBV6-1 and J is TRBJ2-3; 8 positions agree with TRBD2. Germline V gives CDR1 MNHNS, CDR2 SASEGT. With 3 bases clipped from V and 5 bases from J, the junction kept 7 bases outside the gene matches. The CDR3 is 15 amino acids. The DNA of the CDR3 is TGTGCCAGCAGTGATTTTACGGGAGGGCTAGATACGCAGTATTTT. Amino acids: CASSDFTGGLDTQYF.

This clone showed up just once. In nucleotides, the CDR3 is TGTGCCAGCAGCAAAAAGACAGTCATCTCCTACGAGCAGTACTTC. It codes for CASSKKTVISYEQYF. The V call is TRBV5-4, the J call TRBJ2-7; D may be TRBD1 (5 bases). With 4 bases removed from V and 0 bases from J, the gap between germline ends came to 14 bases. CDR3 size: 15 residues. The germline V gene has CDR1 SGHNT and CDR2 YYREEE (reference sequence).

V is TRBV10-2 and J is TRBJ2-1, with TRBD2 matching 12 bases. V was clipped by 6 bases and J by 8 bases; unmatched bases: 5. Germline CDR1 and CDR2: WSHSY and SAAADI. This CDR3 has 14 residues. The CDR3 sequence: CASSRLAGEDEQFF. The CDR3 DNA sequence: TGCGCCAGCAGCAGACTAGCGGGAGAAGATGAGCAGTTCTTC.

J is TRBJ2-7 and V is TRBV15; D is possibly TRBD2 (5 bases). Trimming removed 3 bases at V and 3 bases at J, with 12 bases between. The CDR3 runs to 14 residues. CDR1 and CDR2 (germline): LNHNV, YYDKDF (reference sequence). The DNA for the CDR3 is TGTGCCACCAGCAGGACTCTAGCTGGCTACGAGCAGTACTTC. It translates to CATSRTLAGYEQYF.

The J gene is TRBJ2-1, the V gene TRBV9; D possibly corresponds to TRBD2 (5 bases). Germline V gives CDR1 SGDLS, CDR2 YYNGEE. The V and J ends lost 6 bases and 8 bases respectively, with 21 bases between them. The CDR3 has 15 amino acids. The CDR3 is CASTPVGASSYEQFF. In DNA form, the CDR3 reads TGTGCCAGCACCCCTGTGGGTGCTAGCAGCTATGAGCAGTTCTTC. Variable domain in full (rest from reference TRBV9 and TRBJ2-1): DSGVTQTPKHLITATGQRVTLRCSPRSGDLSVYWYQQSLDQGLQFLIQYYNGEERAKGNILERFSAQQFPDLHSELNLSSLELGDSALYFCASTPVGASSYEQFFGPGTRLTVL.

The table lists this clone with a count of one. The chain links TRBV5-1 to TRBJ1-1; D might be TRBD1 (5 bases). Trimming pared 1 base from V and 4 bases from J, leaving 11 bases between. The CDR3 loop spans 14 amino acids. Germline V gene lookup returns CDR1 SGHRS and CDR2 YFSETQ. Here the CDR3 reads CASSLTAGGTEAFF. The CDR3 nucleotides are TGCGCCAGCAGCTTGACGGCCGGGGGCACTGAAGCTTTCTTT.

V usage is TRBV24-1 and J usage is TRBJ2-1; D remains ambiguous. V shed 1 base and J shed 7 bases, with 4 bases lying between them. The CDR3 is made up of 12 amino acids. CDR1 KGHDR and CDR2 SFDVKD come from the germline V gene. The CDR3 sequence: CATSDFRNEQFF. The DNA for the CDR3 is TGTGCCACCAGTGATTTCCGGAATGAGCAGTTCTTC.

This clone was seen many times. V gene TRBV19 combines with J gene TRBJ1-1, with D possibly TRBD1 on 6 matching bases. CDR3 size: 15 residues. The ends were cut back, 3 bases at V and 6 bases at J, with 17 bases in the middle. The germline V gene has CDR1 LNHDA and CDR2 SQIVND (reference sequence). CDR3 region: CASSINRDISSEAFF. The CDR3 nucleotides read TGTGCCAGTAGTATTAACAGGGATATATCGTCTGAAGCTTTCTTT.

Note on this clone: The sample holds other DNA sequences that translate to the same CDR3. The rearrangement links TRBV7-3 to TRBJ2-5; D is perhaps TRBD1 (6 bases). Germline lookup yields CDR1 SGHTA and CDR2 FQGTGA. The CDR3 runs to 13 residues. Trimming shortened V by 5 bases and J by 4 bases, and 11 bases separated the two germline ends. The CDR3 sequence: CASSLRGGETQYF. The CDR3, as DNA: TGTGCCAGCAGCCTCAGGGGTGGAGAGACCCAGTACTTC.

The chain employs TRBV3-1 (or the pseudogene TRBV3-2) and TRBJ2-2; TRBD2 agrees at 7 bases. V was clipped by 3 bases and J by 6 bases; unmatched bases: 4. The CDR3 covers 14 residues. The germline gives CDR1 LGHDT, CDR2 YNNKEL (reference sequence). The CDR3 nucleotides read TGTGCCAGCAGCCATGCGGGAGCCTCCGGGGAGCTGTTTTTT. This gives the protein CASSHAGASGELFF.

The chain couples TRBV19 to TRBJ1-1; D is uncertain. The length of the CDR3 is 13 residues. Germline values: CDR1 LNHDA, CDR2 SQIVND (reference sequence). Trimming cost V 8 bases and J 2 bases, with 12 bases left between them. Here the CDR3 DNA reads TGTGCCAGTGGTCGAGACATTAACACTGAAGCTTTCTTT. Protein sequence: CASGRDINTEAFF.

J is TRBJ2-5 and V is TRBV18; 9 positions match TRBD2. CDR3 length: 15 residues. V shed 3 bases and J 4 bases; nucleotides not matched to a gene: 6. Germline V gene lookup returns CDR1 KGHSH and CDR2 LQKENI. The CDR3 spells CASSPGREGRETQYF. The CDR3 DNA follows: TGTGCCAGCTCACCGGGGCGGGAGGGCCGAGAGACCCAGTACTTC.

The chain recombines TRBV7-9 with TRBJ1-5; 7 bases line up with TRBD1. After removal of 0 bases from V and 3 bases from J, the junction contained 8 bases not matched to a gene. This CDR3 is 17 amino acids long. Germline lookup yields CDR1 SEHNR and CDR2 FQNEAQ (reference sequence). The CDR3 region has the DNA TGTGCCAGCAGCTTAGCGGTCGGGACAGAAGACAATCAGCCCCAGCATTTT. This gives the protein CASSLAVGTEDNQPQHF.

This rearrangement joins TRBV5-4 to TRBJ1-2; 7 bases map to TRBD1. V trimming: 4 bases; J trimming: 5 bases; junction bases outside the gene matches: 14. The CDR3 has 16 residues. The germline CDR1 and CDR2 sequences are SGHNT and YYREEE (reference sequence). CDR3 sequence reads: CASSNRTGRFGYGYTF. The CDR3 nucleotides read TGTGCCAGCAGCAACAGGACAGGCCGCTTTGGGTATGGCTACACCTTC.